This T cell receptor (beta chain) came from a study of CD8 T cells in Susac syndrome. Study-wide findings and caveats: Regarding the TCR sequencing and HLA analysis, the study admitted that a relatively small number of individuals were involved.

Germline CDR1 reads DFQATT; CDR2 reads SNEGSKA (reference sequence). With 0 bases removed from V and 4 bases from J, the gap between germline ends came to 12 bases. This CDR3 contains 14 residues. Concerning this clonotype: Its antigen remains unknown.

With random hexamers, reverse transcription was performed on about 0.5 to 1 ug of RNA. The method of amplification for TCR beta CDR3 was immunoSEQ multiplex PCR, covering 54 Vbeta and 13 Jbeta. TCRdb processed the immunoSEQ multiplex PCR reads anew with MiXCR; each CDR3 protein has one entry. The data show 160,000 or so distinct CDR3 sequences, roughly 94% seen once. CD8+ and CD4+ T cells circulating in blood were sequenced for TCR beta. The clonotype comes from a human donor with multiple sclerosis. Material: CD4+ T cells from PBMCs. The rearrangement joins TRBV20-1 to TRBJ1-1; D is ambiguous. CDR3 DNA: TGCAGTGCTAGAGATCAGTTAGGGCCCACTGAAGCTTTCTTT. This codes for CSARDQLGPTEAFF.